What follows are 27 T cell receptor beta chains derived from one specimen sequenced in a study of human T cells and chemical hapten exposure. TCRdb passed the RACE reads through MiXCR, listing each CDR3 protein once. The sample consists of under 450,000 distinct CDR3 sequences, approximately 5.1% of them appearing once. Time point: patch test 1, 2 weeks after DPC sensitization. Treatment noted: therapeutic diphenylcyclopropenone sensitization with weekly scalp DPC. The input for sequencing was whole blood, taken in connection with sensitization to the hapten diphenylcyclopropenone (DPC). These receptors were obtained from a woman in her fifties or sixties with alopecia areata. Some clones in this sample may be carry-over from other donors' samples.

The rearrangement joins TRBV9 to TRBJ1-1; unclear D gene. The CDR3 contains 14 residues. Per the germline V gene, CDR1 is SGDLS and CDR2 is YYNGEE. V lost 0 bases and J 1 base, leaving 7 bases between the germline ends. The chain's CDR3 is CASSVGHANTEAFF. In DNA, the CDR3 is TGTGCCAGCAGCGTAGGACACGCGAACACTGAAGCTTTCTTT. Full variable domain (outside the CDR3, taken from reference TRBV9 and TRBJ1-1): DSGVTQTPKHLITATGQRVTLRCSPRSGDLSVYWYQQSLDQGLQFLIQYYNGEERAKGNILERFSAQQFPDLHSELNLSSLELGDSALYFCASSVGHANTEAFFGQGTRLTVV.

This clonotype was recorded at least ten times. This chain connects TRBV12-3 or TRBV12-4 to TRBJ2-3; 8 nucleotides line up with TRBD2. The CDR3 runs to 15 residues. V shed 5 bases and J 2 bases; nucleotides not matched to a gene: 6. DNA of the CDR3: TGTGCCAGCAGTCCGAGCGGGGGACTCACAGATACGCAGTATTTT. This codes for CASSPSGGLTDTQYF.

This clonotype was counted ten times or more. In DNA form, the CDR3 reads TGCAGCGTGGGACAGGGGGCGAACACTGAAGCTTTCTTT. The encoded protein is CSVGQGANTEAFF. The chain couples TRBV29-1 to TRBJ1-1, with 12 bases fitting TRBD1. This CDR3 is built from 13 residues. J was trimmed by 1 base and V by 6 bases; bases with no gene match: 0. Germline V gives CDR1 SQVTM, CDR2 ANQGSEA.

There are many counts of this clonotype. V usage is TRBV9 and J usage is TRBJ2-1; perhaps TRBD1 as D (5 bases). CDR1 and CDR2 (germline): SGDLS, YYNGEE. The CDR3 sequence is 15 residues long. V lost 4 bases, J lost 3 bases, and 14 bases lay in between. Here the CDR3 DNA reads TGTGCCAGCAGCCCGTTTCGACAGAGCTACAATGAGCAGTTCTTC. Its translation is CASSPFRQSYNEQFF. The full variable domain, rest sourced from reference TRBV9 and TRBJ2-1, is DSGVTQTPKHLITATGQRVTLRCSPRSGDLSVYWYQQSLDQGLQFLIQYYNGEERAKGNILERFSAQQFPDLHSELNLSSLELGDSALYFCASSPFRQSYNEQFFGPGTRLTVL.

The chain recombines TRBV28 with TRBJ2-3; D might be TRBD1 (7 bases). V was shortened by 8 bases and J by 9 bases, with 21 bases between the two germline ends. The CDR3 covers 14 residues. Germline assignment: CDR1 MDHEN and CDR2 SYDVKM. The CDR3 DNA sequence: TGTGCCAGCTCGGAGGGAAGACAGGGTACGACGCAGTATTTT. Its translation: CASSEGRQGTTQYF.

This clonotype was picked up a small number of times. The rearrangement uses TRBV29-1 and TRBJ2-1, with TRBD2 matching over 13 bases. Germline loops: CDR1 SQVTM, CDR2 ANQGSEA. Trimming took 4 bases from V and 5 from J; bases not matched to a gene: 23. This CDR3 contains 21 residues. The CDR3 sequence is CSVVSLLGLLGLAGADNEQFF. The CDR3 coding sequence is TGCAGCGTTGTCTCCCTCTTGGGACTGCTCGGACTAGCGGGAGCAGACAATGAGCAGTTCTTC.

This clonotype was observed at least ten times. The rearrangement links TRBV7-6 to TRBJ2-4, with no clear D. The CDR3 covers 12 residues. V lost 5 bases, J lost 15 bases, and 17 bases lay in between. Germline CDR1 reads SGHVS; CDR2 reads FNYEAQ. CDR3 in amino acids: CASSPSTGPRYF. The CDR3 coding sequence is TGTGCCAGCAGCCCTTCGACGGGCCCTAGGTACTTC.

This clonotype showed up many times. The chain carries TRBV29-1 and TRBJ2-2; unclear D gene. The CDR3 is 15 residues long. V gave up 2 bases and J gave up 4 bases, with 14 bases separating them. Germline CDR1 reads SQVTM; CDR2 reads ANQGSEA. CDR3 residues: CSVEFPLEGTGELFF. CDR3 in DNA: TGCAGCGTTGAATTCCCACTTGAAGGCACCGGGGAGCTGTTTTTT.

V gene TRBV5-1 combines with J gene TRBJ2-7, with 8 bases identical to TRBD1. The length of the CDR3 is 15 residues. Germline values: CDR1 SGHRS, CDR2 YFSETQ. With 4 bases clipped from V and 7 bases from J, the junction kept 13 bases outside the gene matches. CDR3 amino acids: CASSLTGTGTLEQYF. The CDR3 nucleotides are TGCGCCAGCAGCCTCACCGGGACAGGAACTTTGGAGCAGTACTTC.

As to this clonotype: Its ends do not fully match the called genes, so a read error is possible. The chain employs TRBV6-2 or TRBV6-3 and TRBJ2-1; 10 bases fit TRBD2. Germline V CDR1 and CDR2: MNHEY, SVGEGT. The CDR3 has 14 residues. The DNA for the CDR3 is TGTGCCAGCAAGCTAGCGGGAGAGTACAATGATCAGTTCTTC. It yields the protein CASKLAGEYNDQFF.

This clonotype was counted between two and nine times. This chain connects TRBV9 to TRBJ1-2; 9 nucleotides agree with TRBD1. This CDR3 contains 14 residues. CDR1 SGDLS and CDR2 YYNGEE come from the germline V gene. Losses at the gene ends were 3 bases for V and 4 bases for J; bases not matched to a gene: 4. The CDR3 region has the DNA TGTGCCAGCAGCGATACAGGGGGCTTCTATGGCTACACCTTC. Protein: CASSDTGGFYGYTF.

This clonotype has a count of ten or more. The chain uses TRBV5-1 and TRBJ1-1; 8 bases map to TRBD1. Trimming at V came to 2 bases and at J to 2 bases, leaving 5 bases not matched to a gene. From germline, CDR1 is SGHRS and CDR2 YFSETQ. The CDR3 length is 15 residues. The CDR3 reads CASSFRTGTNTEAFF. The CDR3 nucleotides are TGCGCCAGCAGCTTCCGGACAGGGACTAACACTGAAGCTTTCTTT. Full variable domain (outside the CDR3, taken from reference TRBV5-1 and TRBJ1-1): KAGVTQTPRYLIKTRGQQVTLSCSPISGHRSVSWYQQTPGQGLQFLFEYFSETQRNKGNFPGRFSGRQFSNSRSEMNVSTLELGDSALYLCASSFRTGTNTEAFFGQGTRLTVV.

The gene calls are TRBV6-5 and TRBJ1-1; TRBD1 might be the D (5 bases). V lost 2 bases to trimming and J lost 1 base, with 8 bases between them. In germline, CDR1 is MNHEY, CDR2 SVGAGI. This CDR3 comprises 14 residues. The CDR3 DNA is TGTGCCAGCAGTTACAGAGGGGCGAACACTGAAGCTTTCTTT. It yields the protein CASSYRGANTEAFF.

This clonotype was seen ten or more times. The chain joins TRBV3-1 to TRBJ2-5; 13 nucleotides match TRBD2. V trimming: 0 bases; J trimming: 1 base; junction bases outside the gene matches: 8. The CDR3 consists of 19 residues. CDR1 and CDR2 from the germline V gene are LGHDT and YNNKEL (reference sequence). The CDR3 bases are TGTGCCAGCAGCCAAGATCTTATGGGACTAGCGGGGTCCCAAGAGACCCAGTACTTC. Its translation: CASSQDLMGLAGSQETQYF.

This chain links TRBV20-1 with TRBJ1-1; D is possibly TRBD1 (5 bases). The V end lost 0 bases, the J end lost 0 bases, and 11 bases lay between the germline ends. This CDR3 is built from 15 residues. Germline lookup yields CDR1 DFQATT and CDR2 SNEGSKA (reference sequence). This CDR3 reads CSARDWQGMNTEAFF. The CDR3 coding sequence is TGCAGTGCTAGAGATTGGCAGGGTATGAACACTGAAGCTTTCTTT.

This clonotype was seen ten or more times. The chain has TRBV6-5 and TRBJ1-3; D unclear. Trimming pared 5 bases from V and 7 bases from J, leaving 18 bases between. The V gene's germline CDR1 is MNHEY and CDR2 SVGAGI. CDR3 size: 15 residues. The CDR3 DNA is TGTGCCAGCAGTCCAGGATTGCCGGGTACCAACACCATATATTTT. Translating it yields CASSPGLPGTNTIYF.

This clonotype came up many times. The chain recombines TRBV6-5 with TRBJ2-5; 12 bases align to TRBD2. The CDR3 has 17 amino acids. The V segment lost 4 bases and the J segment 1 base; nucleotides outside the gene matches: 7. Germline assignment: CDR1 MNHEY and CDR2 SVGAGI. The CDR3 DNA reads TGTGCCAGCAGTTCAAGACTAGCGGGAGTCGGCCAAGAGACCCAGTACTTC. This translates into CASSSRLAGVGQETQYF.

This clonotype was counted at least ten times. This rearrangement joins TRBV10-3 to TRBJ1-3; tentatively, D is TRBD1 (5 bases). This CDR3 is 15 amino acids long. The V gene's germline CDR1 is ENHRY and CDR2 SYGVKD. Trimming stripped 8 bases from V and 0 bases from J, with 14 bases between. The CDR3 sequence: CAILGTEISGNTIYF. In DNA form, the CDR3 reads TGTGCCATCCTGGGGACGGAAATCTCTGGAAACACCATATATTTT.

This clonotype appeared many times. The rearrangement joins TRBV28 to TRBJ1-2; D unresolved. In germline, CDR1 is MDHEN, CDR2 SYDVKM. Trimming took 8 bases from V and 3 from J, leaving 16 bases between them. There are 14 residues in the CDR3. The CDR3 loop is CASLAGSLDYGYTF. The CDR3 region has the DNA TGTGCCAGCTTAGCGGGGTCTTTGGACTATGGCTACACCTTC.

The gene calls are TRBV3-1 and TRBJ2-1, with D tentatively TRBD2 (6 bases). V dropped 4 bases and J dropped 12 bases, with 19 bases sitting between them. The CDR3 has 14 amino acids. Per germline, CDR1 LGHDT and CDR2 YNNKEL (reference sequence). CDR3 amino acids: CASSPSGGEKGQFF. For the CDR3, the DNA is TGTGCCAGCAGCCCGTCTGGCGGGGAAAAGGGGCAGTTCTTC.

CDR3 sequence reads: CASSLRTKNTEAFF. The CDR3 region has the DNA TGTGCCAGCAGTCTACGGACAAAGAACACTGAAGCTTTCTTT. V usage is TRBV6-1 and J usage is TRBJ1-1; D perhaps matches TRBD1 (5 bases). The germline gives CDR1 MNHNS, CDR2 SASEGT. V was cut by 5 bases and J by 1 base, with 11 bases left in between. The CDR3 runs to 14 residues.

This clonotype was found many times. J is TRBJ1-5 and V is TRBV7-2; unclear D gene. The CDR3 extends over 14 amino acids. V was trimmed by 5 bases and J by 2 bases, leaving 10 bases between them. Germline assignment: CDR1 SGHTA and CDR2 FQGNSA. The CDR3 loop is CASSPNLGNQPQHF. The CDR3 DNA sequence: TGTGCCAGCAGCCCGAACCTTGGCAATCAGCCCCAGCATTTT.

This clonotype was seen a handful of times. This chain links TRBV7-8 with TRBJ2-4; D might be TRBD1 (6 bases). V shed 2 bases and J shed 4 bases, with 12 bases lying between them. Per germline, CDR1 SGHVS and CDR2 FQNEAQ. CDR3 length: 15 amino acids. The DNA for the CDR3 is TGTGCCAGCAGCTTACAGGGGCAGATTAAAAACATTCAGTACTTC. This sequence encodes CASSLQGQIKNIQYF.

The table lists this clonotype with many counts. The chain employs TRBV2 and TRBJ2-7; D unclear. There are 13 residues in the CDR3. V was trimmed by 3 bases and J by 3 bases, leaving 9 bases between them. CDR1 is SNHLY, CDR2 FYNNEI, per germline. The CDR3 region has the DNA TGTGCCAGCAGTGACGAACTGTACTACGAGCAGTACTTC. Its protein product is CASSDELYYEQYF.

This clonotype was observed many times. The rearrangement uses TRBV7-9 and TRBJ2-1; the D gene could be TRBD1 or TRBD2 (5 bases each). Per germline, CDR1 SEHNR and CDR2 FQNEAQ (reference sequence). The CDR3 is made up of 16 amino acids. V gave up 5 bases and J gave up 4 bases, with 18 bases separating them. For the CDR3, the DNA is TGTGCCAGCAGCATTGGAGCTTGGGGGAATTACAATGAGCAGTTCTTC. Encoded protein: CASSIGAWGNYNEQFF.

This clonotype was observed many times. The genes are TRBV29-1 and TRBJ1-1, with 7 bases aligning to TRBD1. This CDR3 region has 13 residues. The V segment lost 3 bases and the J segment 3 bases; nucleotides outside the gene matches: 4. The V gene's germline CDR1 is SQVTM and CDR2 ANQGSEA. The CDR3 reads CSVETGQDTEAFF. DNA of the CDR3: TGCAGCGTTGAGACAGGGCAGGACACTGAAGCTTTCTTT.

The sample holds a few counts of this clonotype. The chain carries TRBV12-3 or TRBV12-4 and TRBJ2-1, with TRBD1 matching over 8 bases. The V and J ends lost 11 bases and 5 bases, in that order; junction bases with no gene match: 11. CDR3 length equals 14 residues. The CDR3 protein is CAATLGTGNNEQFF. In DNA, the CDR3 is TGTGCCGCCACCCTCGGGACAGGTAACAATGAGCAGTTCTTC.